This record looks at one T cell receptor beta chain sequence and its context. The antigen is undetermined. V dropped 3 bases and J dropped 5 bases, with 25 bases sitting between them. The CDR3 extends over 17 amino acids. Germline V gene lookup returns CDR1 GTSNPN and CDR2 SVGIG (reference sequence). This sample was taken from a study of beta chain features in type 1 diabetes. On the study more broadly: Patients were similar to healthy donors in age and gender (as well as in cell yields). Study-level findings and limits: Any role of HLA type in TCRB rearrangement remained unresolved here.

Sorting of CD4+ naive, central memory, regulatory and stem cell-like memory cells was performed via CD45RO/CCR7/CD25/CD127/CD95/CD27. The study reverse transcribed the entire isolated RNA, so it sequenced expressed TCRB transcripts. TCRdb's table, derived via immunoSEQ multiplex PCR, lists solely in-frame clones and lacks some. The sample shows about 180,000 clones, less than 15% of them seen only once. This chain joins TRBV30 and TRBJ2-5; D is perhaps TRBD2 (5 bases). Sequencing was carried out using central memory CD4+ T cells from blood. This TCR was recovered from a woman between 18 and 29 years old in good health. The CDR3 region is CAWSLVASYLRSETQYF. The CDR3 DNA reads TGTGCCTGGAGCCTTGTAGCGAGCTACTTGCGCTCGGAGACCCAGTACTTC.